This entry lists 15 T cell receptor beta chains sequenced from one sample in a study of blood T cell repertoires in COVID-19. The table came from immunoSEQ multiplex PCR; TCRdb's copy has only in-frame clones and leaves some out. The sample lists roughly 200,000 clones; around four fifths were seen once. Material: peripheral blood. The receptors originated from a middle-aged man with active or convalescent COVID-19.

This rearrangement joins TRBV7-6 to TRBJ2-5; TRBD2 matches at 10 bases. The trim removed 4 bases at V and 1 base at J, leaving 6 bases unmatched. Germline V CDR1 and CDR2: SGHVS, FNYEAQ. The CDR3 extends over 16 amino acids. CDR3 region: CASSSLAGGAQETQYF. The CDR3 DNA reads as TGTGCCAGCAGCTCTTTAGCGGGGGGCGCCCAAGAGACCCAGTACTTC. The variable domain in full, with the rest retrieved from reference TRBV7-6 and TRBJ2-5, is GAGVSQSPRYKVTKRGQDVALRCDPISGHVSLYWYRQALGQGPEFLTYFNYEAQQDKSGLPNDRFSAERPEGSISTLTIQRTEQRDSAMYRCASSSLAGGAQETQYFGPGTRLLVL.

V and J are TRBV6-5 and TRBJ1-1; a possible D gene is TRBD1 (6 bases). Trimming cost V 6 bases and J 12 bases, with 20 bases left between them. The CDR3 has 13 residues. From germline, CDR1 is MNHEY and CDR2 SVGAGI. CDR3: CASRNWGGRETFF. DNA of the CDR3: TGTGCCAGCAGAAACTGGGGGGGGCGAGAAACTTTCTTT.

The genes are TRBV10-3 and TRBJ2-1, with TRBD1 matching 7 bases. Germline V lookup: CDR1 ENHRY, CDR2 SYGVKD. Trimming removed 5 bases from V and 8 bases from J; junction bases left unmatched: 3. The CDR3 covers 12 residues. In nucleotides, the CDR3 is TGTGCCATCAGTAACAGGGGAGATGAGCAGTTCTTC. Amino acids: CAISNRGDEQFF.

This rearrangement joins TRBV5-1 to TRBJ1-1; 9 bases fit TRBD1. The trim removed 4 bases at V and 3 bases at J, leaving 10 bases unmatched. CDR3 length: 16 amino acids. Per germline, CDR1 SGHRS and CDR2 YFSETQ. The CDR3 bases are TGCGCCAGCAGCAGTATCGGGACAGGGCTTTACACTGAAGCTTTCTTT. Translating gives CASSSIGTGLYTEAFF.

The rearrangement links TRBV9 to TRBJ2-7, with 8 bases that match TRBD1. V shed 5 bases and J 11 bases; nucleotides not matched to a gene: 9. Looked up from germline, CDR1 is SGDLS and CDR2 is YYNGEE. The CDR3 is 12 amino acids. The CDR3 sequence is CASSRPGQVKYF. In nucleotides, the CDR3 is TGTGCCAGCAGTAGACCGGGACAGGTAAAGTACTTC.

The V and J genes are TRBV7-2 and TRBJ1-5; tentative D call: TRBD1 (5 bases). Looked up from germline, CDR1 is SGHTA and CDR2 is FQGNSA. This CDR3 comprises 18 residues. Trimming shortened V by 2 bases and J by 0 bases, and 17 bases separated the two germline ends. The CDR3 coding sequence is TGTGCCAGCAGCTTATGGGGAGGGGCTATAAATAGCAATCAGCCCCAGCATTTT. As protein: CASSLWGGAINSNQPQHF.

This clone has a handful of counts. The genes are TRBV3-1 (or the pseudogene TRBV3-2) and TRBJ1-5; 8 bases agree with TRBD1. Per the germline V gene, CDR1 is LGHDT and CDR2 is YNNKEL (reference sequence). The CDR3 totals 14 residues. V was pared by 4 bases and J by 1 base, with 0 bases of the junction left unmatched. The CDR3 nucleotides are TGTGCCAGCAGCCGACAGGGGAGCAATCAGCCCCAGCATTTT. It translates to CASSRQGSNQPQHF.

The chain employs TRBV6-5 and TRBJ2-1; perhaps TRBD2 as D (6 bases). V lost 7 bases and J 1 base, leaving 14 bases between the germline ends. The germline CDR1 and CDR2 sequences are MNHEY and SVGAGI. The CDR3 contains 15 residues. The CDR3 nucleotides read TGTGCCAGCACGGGATGGCGGGATTCCTACAATGAGCAGTTCTTC. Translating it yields CASTGWRDSYNEQFF.

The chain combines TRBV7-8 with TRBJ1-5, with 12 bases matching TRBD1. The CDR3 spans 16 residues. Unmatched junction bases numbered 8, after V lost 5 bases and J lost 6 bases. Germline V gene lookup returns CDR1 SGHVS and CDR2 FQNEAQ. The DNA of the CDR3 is TGTGCCAGCAGCCCCCACGGGACAGGGGGCTCTCAGCCCCAGCATTTT. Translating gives CASSPHGTGGSQPQHF.

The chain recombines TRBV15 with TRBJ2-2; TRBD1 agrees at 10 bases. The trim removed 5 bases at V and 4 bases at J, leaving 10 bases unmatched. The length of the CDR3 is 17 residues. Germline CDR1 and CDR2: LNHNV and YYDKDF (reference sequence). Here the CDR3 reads CATSPTRTGGSTGELFF. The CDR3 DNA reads TGTGCCACCAGCCCTACCCGGACAGGGGGTTCCACCGGGGAGCTGTTTTTT. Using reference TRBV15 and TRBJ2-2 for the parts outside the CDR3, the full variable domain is DAMVIQNPRYQVTQFGKPVTLSCSQTLNHNVMYWYQQKSSQAPKLLFHYYDKDFNNEADTPDNFQSRRPNTSFCFLDIRSPGLGDTAMYLCATSPTRTGGSTGELFFGEGSRLTVL.

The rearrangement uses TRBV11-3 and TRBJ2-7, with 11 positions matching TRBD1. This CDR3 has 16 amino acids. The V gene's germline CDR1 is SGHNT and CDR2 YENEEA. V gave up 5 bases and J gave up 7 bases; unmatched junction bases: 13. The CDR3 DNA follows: TGTGCCAGCAGCACGGCGGGCGGACAGGGGGCCGGGGAGCAGTACTTC. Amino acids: CASSTAGGQGAGEQYF.

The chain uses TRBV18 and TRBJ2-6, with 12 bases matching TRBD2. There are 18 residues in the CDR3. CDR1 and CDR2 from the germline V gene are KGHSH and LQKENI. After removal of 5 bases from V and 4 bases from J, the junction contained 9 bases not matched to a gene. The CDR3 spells CASSSRTSGTSGANVLTF. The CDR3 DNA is TGTGCCAGCTCATCTCGGACTAGCGGGACATCAGGGGCCAACGTCCTGACTTTC. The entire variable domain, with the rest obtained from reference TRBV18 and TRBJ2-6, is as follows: NAGVMQNPRHLVRRRGQEARLRCSPMKGHSHVYWYRQLPEEGLKFMVYLQKENIIDESGMPKERFSAEFPKEGPSILRIQQVVRGDSAAYFCASSSRTSGTSGANVLTFGAGSRLTVL.

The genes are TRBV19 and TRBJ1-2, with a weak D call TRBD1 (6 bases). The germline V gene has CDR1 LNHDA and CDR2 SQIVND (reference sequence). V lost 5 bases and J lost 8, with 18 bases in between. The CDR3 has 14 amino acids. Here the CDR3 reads CASSSSDRRGGYTF. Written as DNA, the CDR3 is TGTGCCAGTAGTTCCTCAGACAGGCGAGGGGGCTACACCTTC.

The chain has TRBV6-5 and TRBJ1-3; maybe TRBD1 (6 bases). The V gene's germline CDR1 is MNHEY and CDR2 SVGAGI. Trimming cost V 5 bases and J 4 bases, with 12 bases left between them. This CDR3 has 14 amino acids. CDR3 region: CASSPGVIGNTIYF. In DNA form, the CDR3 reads TGTGCCAGCAGTCCAGGGGTGATCGGAAACACCATATATTTT.

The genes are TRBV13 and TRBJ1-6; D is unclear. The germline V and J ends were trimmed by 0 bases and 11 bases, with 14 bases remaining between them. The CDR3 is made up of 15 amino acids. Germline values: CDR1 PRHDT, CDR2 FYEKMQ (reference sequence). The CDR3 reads CASSLGSGFKAPLHF. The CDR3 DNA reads TGTGCCAGCAGCTTAGGCTCAGGATTTAAAGCACCCCTCCACTTT. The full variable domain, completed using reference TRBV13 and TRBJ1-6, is AAGVIQSPRHLIKEKRETATLKCYPIPRHDTVYWYQQGPGQDPQFLISFYEKMQSDKGSIPDRFSAQQFSDYHSELNMSSLELGDSALYFCASSLGSGFKAPLHFGNGTRLTVT.